A single sample gave rise to the 28 T cell receptor beta chains below, sequenced in a study of CD8 T cells in Susac syndrome. A quantity of roughly 0.5 to 1 ug RNA underwent reverse transcription using random hexamers. A single record per CDR3 protein comes from TCRdb applying MiXCR to the immunoSEQ multiplex PCR reads. The data hold 95,000 to 150,000 distinct CDR3 sequences, with just under 95% observed a single time. Sequenced sample: CD8+ T cells from PBMCs. These TCRs come from a human donor with Susac syndrome.

V and J are TRBV7-6 and TRBJ1-2, with D uncertain. This CDR3 has 13 amino acids. Germline loops: CDR1 SGHVS, CDR2 FNYEAQ. Trimming left V 4 bases short and J 6 bases short, with 12 bases between. This chain's CDR3 is CASSSPGGHGYTF. The CDR3 DNA follows: TGTGCCAGCAGCTCCCCAGGAGGACATGGCTACACCTTC.

V usage is TRBV25-1 and J usage is TRBJ2-3; D gene uncertain. The CDR3 runs to 13 residues. Germline CDR1 reads MGHDK; CDR2 reads SYGVNS. The V and J ends lost 4 bases and 2 bases respectively, with 7 bases between them. CDR3 bases: TGTGCCAGCAGTGTCATGCACACAGATACGCAGTATTTT. Encoded protein: CASSVMHTDTQYF.

The V and J genes are TRBV6-2 or TRBV6-3 and TRBJ2-7, with no clear D. The CDR3 is 16 amino acids. The ends were cut back, 0 bases at V and 0 bases at J, with 12 bases in the middle. Germline V gene lookup returns CDR1 MNHEY and CDR2 SVGEGT. The CDR3 DNA reads TGTGCCAGCAGTTACTCGCCAGTGATAAGCTCCTACGAGCAGTACTTC. Its translation is CASSYSPVISSYEQYF.

V usage is TRBV29-1 and J usage is TRBJ2-3; 10 bases are shared with TRBD2. This CDR3 is 14 amino acids long. Trimming at V came to 3 bases and at J to 5 bases, leaving 5 bases not matched to a gene. CDR1 and CDR2 (germline): SQVTM, ANQGSEA. The CDR3 spells CSVDKRGGRDTQYF. The CDR3 nucleotides read TGCAGCGTTGATAAGCGGGGGGGCCGAGATACGCAGTATTTT.

The rearrangement uses TRBV29-1 and TRBJ1-2, with 9 bases fitting TRBD1. The CDR3 runs 14 residues. V lost 4 bases to trimming and J lost 9 bases; unmatched junction nucleotides: 12. The germline V gene has CDR1 SQVTM and CDR2 ANQGSEA. The CDR3, as DNA: TGCAGCGTTGCCGGGGGACAGGGCGAACGGAGCTACACCTTC. This translates into CSVAGGQGERSYTF.

The CDR3 DNA reads as TGTGCCAGCAGTCAAAATGGGGACAGTCAATATTTT. Translating it yields CASSQNGDSQYF. The V and J genes are TRBV12-3 or TRBV12-4 and TRBJ2-3; 7 nucleotides line up with TRBD1. V lost 5 bases and J lost 15; bases outside the gene matches: 11. This CDR3 region has 12 residues.

This clonotype was seen once. The chain recombines TRBV25-1 with TRBJ1-2; 9 bases agree with TRBD1. Trimming removed 6 bases from V and 8 bases from J; junction bases left unmatched: 13. Per germline, CDR1 MGHDK and CDR2 SYGVNS. This CDR3 has 15 residues. For the CDR3, the DNA is TGTGCCAGCAGCGTGACAGGGGGACTTGAGGGAGGCTACACCTTC. Encoded protein: CASSVTGGLEGGYTF.

V gene TRBV5-1 combines with J gene TRBJ1-2; D remains ambiguous. Germline V gene data show CDR1 as SGHRS and CDR2 as YFSETQ. The ends were cut back, 0 bases at V and 3 bases at J, with 6 bases in the middle. The CDR3 spans 13 residues. This chain's CDR3 is CASSLALDYGYTF. The CDR3 DNA reads TGCGCCAGCAGCTTGGCCCTCGACTATGGCTACACCTTC.

The V gene is TRBV27, the J gene TRBJ2-7; no reliable D call. CDR1 and CDR2 from the germline V gene are MNHEY and SMNVEV (reference sequence). The CDR3 runs to 14 residues. Trimming stripped 5 bases from V and 0 bases from J, with 11 bases between. CDR3 amino acids: CASSLRLGSYEQYF. DNA for the CDR3: TGTGCCAGCAGTCTGCGTTTAGGCTCCTACGAGCAGTACTTC.

A single count supports this clonotype. The rearrangement joins TRBV29-1 to TRBJ2-1; D is ambiguous. V was clipped by 5 bases and J by 6 bases, with 11 bases between them. Germline lookup yields CDR1 SQVTM and CDR2 ANQGSEA. The CDR3 contains 12 residues. This chain's CDR3 is CSVLVDPNEQFF. For the CDR3, the DNA is TGCAGCGTTTTAGTCGACCCCAATGAGCAGTTCTTC.

The gene calls are TRBV5-1 and TRBJ2-5, with D tentatively TRBD1 (6 bases). Trimming took off 1 base at V and 1 base at J, with 8 bases between the two ends. Germline V gene sequence: CDR1 SGHRS, CDR2 YFSETQ. This CDR3 region has 14 residues. CDR3 loop: CASSLMDSQETQYF. Written as DNA, the CDR3 is TGCGCCAGCAGCTTGATGGACAGCCAAGAGACCCAGTACTTC.

This chain links TRBV29-1 with TRBJ1-1; D is perhaps TRBD1 (6 bases). Germline V gene sequence: CDR1 SQVTM, CDR2 ANQGSEA. V was clipped by 0 bases and J by 4 bases, with 9 bases between them. This CDR3 spans 13 amino acids. The CDR3 spells CSVEEGGATEAFF. CDR3 nucleotides: TGCAGCGTTGAAGAGGGGGGGGCCACTGAAGCTTTCTTT.

The gene calls are TRBV6-1 and TRBJ1-6; 7 bases match TRBD1. Germline assignment: CDR1 MNHNS and CDR2 SASEGT. This CDR3 has 15 amino acids. Trimming at V came to 2 bases and at J to 8 bases, leaving 6 bases not matched to a gene. As DNA, the CDR3 is TGTGCCAGCAGTGAACTCGACAGGGCGGATTCACCCCTCCACTTT. The encoded protein is CASSELDRADSPLHF.

The chain employs TRBV29-1 and TRBJ2-3; 9 bases line up with TRBD2. The ends lost 2 bases at V and 2 bases at J; junction bases unmatched: 11. Per the germline V gene, CDR1 is SQVTM and CDR2 is ANQGSEA. The CDR3 consists of 17 residues. Here the CDR3 reads CSVESVERGDHTDTQYF. CDR3 nucleotides: TGCAGCGTTGAATCGGTGGAGCGGGGGGATCACACAGATACGCAGTATTTT.

The rearrangement uses TRBV4-2 and TRBJ2-7, with D maybe TRBD1 (6 bases). Germline V gene sequence: CDR1 LGHNA, CDR2 YNFKEQ. The CDR3 has 14 amino acids. Trimming pared 4 bases from V and 1 base from J, leaving 11 bases between. DNA for the CDR3: TGTGCCAGCAGCCTAGAACAGGGTTCCTACGAGCAGTACTTC. This sequence encodes CASSLEQGSYEQYF.

This chain connects TRBV20-1 to TRBJ1-5; 8 bases are shared with TRBD1. The CDR3 totals 16 residues. Germline values: CDR1 DFQATT, CDR2 SNEGSKA (reference sequence). V was clipped by 1 base and J by 5 bases; unmatched bases: 10. CDR3 sequence (DNA): TGCAGTGCTAGAGCCGCCGGGACAGGCAAGGATCAGCCCCAGCATTTT. Protein product: CSARAAGTGKDQPQHF.

The V gene is TRBV29-1, the J gene TRBJ1-2; a possible D gene is TRBD1 (6 bases). CDR1 is SQVTM and CDR2 is ANQGSEA in the germline V gene. The CDR3 covers 13 residues. Trimming removed 0 bases at V and 8 bases at J, with 13 bases between. The CDR3: CSVEDGGLGGYTF. The CDR3 DNA sequence: TGCAGCGTTGAAGATGGGGGGCTAGGCGGCTACACCTTC. The full variable domain, with the rest looked up from reference TRBV29-1 and TRBJ1-2, is SAVISQKPSRDICQRGTSLTIQCQVDSQVTMMFWYRQQPGQSLTLIATANQGSEATYESGFVIDKFPISRPNLTFSTLTVSNMSPEDSSIYLCSVEDGGLGGYTFGSGTRLTVV.

The CDR3 sequence: CASSLLRETQYF. CDR3 DNA sequence: TGTGCCAGCAGCTTACTTCGGGAGACCCAGTACTTC. The chain recombines TRBV7-2 with TRBJ2-5; D not certain. This CDR3 contains 12 residues. The germline V gene has CDR1 SGHTA and CDR2 FQGNSA. The ends were cut back, 2 bases at V and 5 bases at J, with 6 bases in the middle.

The V call is TRBV20-1, the J call TRBJ2-2, with 8 bases lining up with TRBD2. Germline V gene lookup returns CDR1 DFQATT and CDR2 SNEGSKA (reference sequence). V shed 3 bases and J 2 bases; nucleotides not matched to a gene: 5. The CDR3 is 15 amino acids. The CDR3, as DNA: TGCAGTGCTAGGGATAGCGGGGATAACACCGGGGAGCTGTTTTTT. It translates to CSARDSGDNTGELFF.

This chain joins TRBV25-1 and TRBJ2-3; 7 nucleotides agree with TRBD1. V gave up 1 base and J gave up 1 base; unmatched junction bases: 5. CDR3 size: 16 residues. The germline gives CDR1 MGHDK, CDR2 SYGVNS. CDR3 region: CASSEWDRDRTDTQYF. The DNA for the CDR3 is TGTGCCAGCAGTGAATGGGACAGAGACCGCACAGATACGCAGTATTTT.

In this sample, this clonotype turned up once. The genes are TRBV29-1 and TRBJ2-1; a possible D gene is TRBD1 (5 bases). Looked up from germline, CDR1 is SQVTM and CDR2 is ANQGSEA. The CDR3 contains 11 residues. The V end was cut by 7 bases, the J end by 5 bases, with 9 bases between. The CDR3 region is CSGDSNNEQFF. DNA of the CDR3: TGCAGCGGAGACAGCAACAATGAGCAGTTCTTC.

J is TRBJ2-1 and V is TRBV7-3; a possible D gene is TRBD2 (6 bases). The germline V gene has CDR1 SGHTA and CDR2 FQGTGA. CDR3 size: 15 residues. V was cut by 5 bases and J by 0 bases, with 11 bases left in between. The CDR3 DNA is TGTGCCAGCAGCAGATTCGGGAGCTCCTACAATGAGCAGTTCTTC. This translates into CASSRFGSSYNEQFF.

V is TRBV14 and J is TRBJ1-2; a weak D match, TRBD1 (6 bases). V was shortened by 0 bases and J by 8 bases, with 10 bases between the two germline ends. The CDR3 has 13 amino acids. Germline V CDR1 and CDR2: SGHDN, FVKESK. In nucleotides, the CDR3 is TGTGCCAGCAGCCAAGATGCAGGGGCCGGCTACACCTTC. The encoded protein is CASSQDAGAGYTF.

The CDR3 loop is CASSINGVGEAFF. CDR3 nucleotides: TGTGCCAGTAGTATAAACGGGGTGGGTGAAGCTTTCTTT. This rearrangement joins TRBV19 to TRBJ1-1; D gene ambiguous. V shed 2 bases and J shed 7 bases, with 11 bases lying between them. The germline V gene has CDR1 LNHDA and CDR2 SQIVND (reference sequence). The CDR3 covers 13 residues.

The V gene is TRBV20-1, the J gene TRBJ1-4; D unclear. Per the germline V gene, CDR1 is DFQATT and CDR2 is SNEGSKA (reference sequence). The ends were cut back, 0 bases at V and 0 bases at J, with 5 bases in the middle. The CDR3 extends over 14 amino acids. CDR3 protein: CSARDGATNEKLFF. The DNA for the CDR3 is TGCAGTGCTAGAGATGGTGCAACTAATGAAAAACTGTTTTTT.

The chain couples TRBV16 to TRBJ2-1; D not certain. The V end lost 3 bases, the J end lost 7 bases, and 7 bases lay between the germline ends. Looked up from germline, CDR1 is KGHSY and CDR2 is FQNENV. The CDR3 runs 12 residues. As DNA, the CDR3 is TGTGCCAGCAGCCATCTTGGGAATGAGCAGTTCTTC. Protein sequence: CASSHLGNEQFF.

This clonotype was seen a single time. The V and J genes are TRBV27 and TRBJ1-2, with D hard to call. The germline gives CDR1 MNHEY, CDR2 SMNVEV (reference sequence). V was shortened by 9 bases and J by 5 bases, with 13 bases between the two germline ends. This CDR3 contains 12 residues. The CDR3 bases are TGTGCCAGGCCTCCGGGCGGATATGGCTACACCTTC. Translation gives CARPPGGYGYTF.

This chain joins TRBV11-2 and TRBJ2-3, with 10 bases lining up with TRBD1. The V and J ends lost 10 bases and 4 bases, in that order; junction bases with no gene match: 8. Germline V gives CDR1 SGHAT, CDR2 FQNNGV. The CDR3 has 14 amino acids. CDR3 sequence (DNA): TGTGCCACACCCGGACAGGGGGGCCCAGATACGCAGTATTTT. Translation: CATPGQGGPDTQYF.